This TCR beta chain was sequenced in a study of PD-1 blockade in classical Hodgkin lymphoma. General observations from the study: Newly diagnosed patients had baseline TCR diversity that was reportedly lower than that of healthy donors. Prior therapy or disease activity may underlie the repertoire differences, whose causes remain undefined.

Indicated time point: newly diagnosed, previously untreated cHL patient sample. The CDR3 is 14 residues long. Trimming stripped 4 bases from V and 9 bases from J, with 16 bases between. The germline V gene has CDR1 MNHNS and CDR2 SASEGT. As for this clone: Its target is not known.

TCRdb's table, derived via immunoSEQ multiplex PCR, lists solely in-frame clones and lacks some. The repertoire holds tens of thousands of clones, with around 94% as singletons. V is TRBV6-1 and J is TRBJ1-3, with D unresolved. The source material was peripheral blood mononuclear cells (PBMCs). The TCR was taken from a human donor with classical Hodgkin lymphoma. The CDR3: CASSGSRLQPTIYF. The CDR3 DNA reads TGTGCCAGCAGTGGATCCCGTTTACAGCCCACCATATATTTT.